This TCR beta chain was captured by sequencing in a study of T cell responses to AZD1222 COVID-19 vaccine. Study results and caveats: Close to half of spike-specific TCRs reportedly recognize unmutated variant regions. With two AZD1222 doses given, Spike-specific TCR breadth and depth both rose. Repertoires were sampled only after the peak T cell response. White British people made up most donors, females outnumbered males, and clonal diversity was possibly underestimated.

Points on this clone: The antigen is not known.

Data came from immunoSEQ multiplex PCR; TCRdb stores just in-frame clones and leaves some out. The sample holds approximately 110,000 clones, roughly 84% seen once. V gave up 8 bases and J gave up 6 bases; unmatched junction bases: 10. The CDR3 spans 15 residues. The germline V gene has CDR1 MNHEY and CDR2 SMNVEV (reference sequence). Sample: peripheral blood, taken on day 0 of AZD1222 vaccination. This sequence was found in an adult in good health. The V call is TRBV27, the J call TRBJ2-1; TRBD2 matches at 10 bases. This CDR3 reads CASCPQREGCNEQFF. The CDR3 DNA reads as TGTGCCAGCTGCCCCCAGCGGGAGGGCTGCAATGAGCAGTTCTTC.